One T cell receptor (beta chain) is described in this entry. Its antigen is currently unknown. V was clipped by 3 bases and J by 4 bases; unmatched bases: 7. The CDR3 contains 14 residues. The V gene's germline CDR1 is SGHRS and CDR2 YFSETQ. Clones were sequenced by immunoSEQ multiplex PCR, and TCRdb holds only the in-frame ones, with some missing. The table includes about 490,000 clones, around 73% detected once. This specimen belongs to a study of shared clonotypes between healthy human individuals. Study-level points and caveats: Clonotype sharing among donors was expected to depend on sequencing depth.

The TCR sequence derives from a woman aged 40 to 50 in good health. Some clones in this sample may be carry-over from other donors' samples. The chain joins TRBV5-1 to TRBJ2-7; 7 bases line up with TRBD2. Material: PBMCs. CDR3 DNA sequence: TGCGCCAGCAGCTCCGGGACTATGGTGTACGAGCAGTACTTC. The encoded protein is CASSSGTMVYEQYF.